These 26 T cell receptor beta chains share one sample of origin, sequenced in a study of T-cell memory formation after mild COVID-19. One entry per CDR3 protein, called by TCRdb with MiXCR from the 5' RACE reads. The table has 150,000 or so distinct CDR3 sequences, around 13% seen once. Input material: PBMCs or a T cell subset sorted from them (not recorded which). The receptor set was obtained from an adult woman who had mild COVID-19 (a few samples of this study predate the infection). Cell type and time point are not known.

This clonotype was seen more than once but under ten times. V is TRBV27 and J is TRBJ1-5; D unresolved. Trimming removed 0 bases from V and 4 bases from J, with 7 bases in between. The CDR3 is made up of 14 amino acids. Germline CDR1 is MNHEY and CDR2 is SMNVEV (reference sequence). This CDR3 reads CASSLSGWNQPQHF. Written as DNA, the CDR3 is TGTGCCAGCAGTTTATCAGGGTGGAATCAGCCCCAGCATTTT.

CDR3 DNA sequence: TGTGCCAGCTCACCCACTGGGGGGATCCAGGGAAATGAGCAGTTCTTC. This encodes CASSPTGGIQGNEQFF. The chain couples TRBV18 to TRBJ2-1; D might be TRBD2 (6 bases). Trimming removed 3 bases at V and 7 bases at J, with 19 bases between. The CDR3 sequence is 16 residues long. CDR1 and CDR2 (germline): KGHSH, LQKENI.

This clonotype was seen only a few times. The V and J genes are TRBV24-1 and TRBJ2-3; weak D call: TRBD2 (5 bases). CDR1 is KGHDR, CDR2 SFDVKD, per germline. V lost 4 bases and J 0 bases, leaving 10 bases between the germline ends. The CDR3 covers 15 residues. For the CDR3, the DNA is TGTGCCACCAGTGAGACTACCCCTAGCACAGATACGCAGTATTTT. Its protein product is CATSETTPSTDTQYF.

This clonotype showed up just a few times. V usage is TRBV5-1 and J usage is TRBJ1-6; tentatively, D is TRBD1 (5 bases). Trimming took off 0 bases at V and 9 bases at J, with 10 bases between the two ends. The germline gives CDR1 SGHRS, CDR2 YFSETQ. The CDR3 sequence is 14 residues long. CDR3 in amino acids: CASSLGDVGSPLHF. Here the CDR3 DNA reads TGCGCCAGCAGCTTGGGGGACGTTGGTTCACCCCTCCACTTT.

V usage is TRBV7-8 and J usage is TRBJ2-5; maybe TRBD1 (6 bases). V gave up 0 bases and J gave up 5 bases, with 16 bases separating them. Germline V CDR1 and CDR2: SGHVS, FQNEAQ. CDR3 size: 16 residues. CDR3 in DNA: TGTGCCAGCAGCTTAGCCCGCATGTTGAGGGGGGAGACCCAGTACTTC. Translation gives CASSLARMLRGETQYF.

This clonotype occurred a few times. V and J are TRBV24-1 and TRBJ1-2; 9 nucleotides match TRBD1. Germline CDR1 KGHDR, CDR2 SFDVKD. Trimming removed 4 bases from V and 3 bases from J; junction bases left unmatched: 17. The CDR3 contains 19 residues. This CDR3 reads CATSDPARDRDHLHYGYTF. Written as DNA, the CDR3 is TGTGCCACCAGTGACCCTGCCCGGGACAGGGACCATCTTCACTATGGCTACACCTTC.

The V gene is TRBV11-2, the J gene TRBJ2-2; D is possibly TRBD1 (5 bases). Between the trimmed V and J ends, which lost 0 bases and 4 bases, there was a span of 9 bases. The CDR3 sequence is 15 residues long. Per germline, CDR1 SGHAT and CDR2 FQNNGV. This chain's CDR3 is CASSLDRASTGELFF. CDR3 DNA sequence: TGTGCCAGCAGCTTAGACAGGGCGTCCACCGGGGAGCTGTTTTTT.

This clonotype was detected many times. The chain combines TRBV6-2 or TRBV6-3 with TRBJ2-1, with 13 bases matching TRBD2. CDR3 length: 15 residues. Per germline, CDR1 MNHEY and CDR2 SVGEGT. J was trimmed by 7 bases and V by 4 bases; bases with no gene match: 4. CDR3 nucleotides: TGTGCCAGCAGTTCGCGGACTAGCGGGAGAAATGAGCAGTTCTTC. The encoded protein is CASSSRTSGRNEQFF.

This clonotype showed up just a few times. The chain links TRBV4-3 to TRBJ2-3; D is ambiguous. Germline CDR1 and CDR2: LGHNA and YSLEER. Between the trimmed V and J ends, which lost 4 bases and 6 bases, there was a span of 8 bases. The CDR3 totals 12 residues. CDR3 sequence: CASSPTGDTQYF. The CDR3 nucleotides are TGCGCCAGCAGCCCCACGGGTGATACGCAGTATTTT.

This clonotype occurred a few times. The gene calls are TRBV7-8 and TRBJ2-7; the D is unclear. The CDR3 is 15 amino acids. V gave up 0 bases and J gave up 2 bases, with 11 bases separating them. Per the germline V gene, CDR1 is SGHVS and CDR2 is FQNEAQ. CDR3 bases: TGTGCCAGCAGCTTAGCTGGGGTGGTCACCTACGAGCAGTACTTC. Translating it yields CASSLAGVVTYEQYF.

J is TRBJ2-7 and V is TRBV7-9; D call uncertain. The CDR3 loop spans 12 amino acids. The germline V and J ends were trimmed by 5 bases and 5 bases, with 10 bases remaining between them. Germline values: CDR1 SEHNR, CDR2 FQNEAQ (reference sequence). This chain's CDR3 is CASSRRVDEQYF. In nucleotides, the CDR3 is TGTGCCAGCAGCCGTCGCGTAGACGAGCAGTACTTC.

This clonotype was observed a few times. The chain recombines TRBV7-9 with TRBJ2-7; D unresolved. V shed 5 bases and J shed 5 bases, with 16 bases lying between them. This CDR3 contains 14 residues. Looked up from germline, CDR1 is SEHNR and CDR2 is FQNEAQ (reference sequence). CDR3 loop: CASSPPGANHEQYF. The CDR3 region has the DNA TGTGCCAGCAGCCCCCCAGGCGCGAACCACGAGCAGTACTTC.

The J gene is TRBJ2-5, the V gene TRBV5-1; TRBD2 aligns across 9 bases. Germline CDR1 SGHRS, CDR2 YFSETQ. J lost 1 base, V lost 4 bases, and 8 bases had no gene match. The CDR3 contains 16 residues. The CDR3 bases are TGCGCCAGCAGCCCTCCGCGGGGGGGACTCCAAGAGACCCAGTACTTC. It specifies CASSPPRGGLQETQYF.

The chain is built from TRBV12-3 or TRBV12-4 and TRBJ1-1; D is possibly TRBD1 (6 bases). This CDR3 contains 13 residues. The ends were cut back, 4 bases at V and 3 bases at J, with 9 bases in the middle. For the CDR3, the DNA is TGTGCCAGCAGTTGGGGGGCTTACACTGAAGCTTTCTTT. It encodes CASSWGAYTEAFF.

This clonotype was recorded a few times. This chain links TRBV4-1 with TRBJ2-7; 8 bases fit TRBD1. The CDR3 runs to 15 residues. Germline V gene data show CDR1 as MGHRA and CDR2 as YSYEKL. Trimming removed 4 bases from V and 4 bases from J; junction bases left unmatched: 9. CDR3: CASSPSSTGDYEQYF. The CDR3 DNA follows: TGCGCCAGCAGCCCATCTTCGACAGGGGATTACGAGCAGTACTTC.

The chain carries TRBV9 and TRBJ2-7, with D possibly being TRBD1 or TRBD2 (5 bases each). Trimming cost V 3 bases and J 2 bases, with 15 bases left between them. From germline, CDR1 is SGDLS and CDR2 YYNGEE. The CDR3 covers 15 residues. The CDR3 DNA reads TGTGCCAGCAGCGCGACCTGGGACGGGACCTACGAGCAGTACTTC. Translating it yields CASSATWDGTYEQYF.

Many counts were recorded for this clonotype. The gene calls are TRBV9 and TRBJ2-1; the D gene could be TRBD1 or TRBD2 (5 bases each). This CDR3 comprises 15 residues. The ends were cut back, 3 bases at V and 10 bases at J, with 20 bases in the middle. Germline-derived CDR1 and CDR2 are SGDLS and YYNGEE. CDR3 nucleotide sequence: TGTGCCAGCAGCGCTACCGGGACCCCTAGGATCGAGCAGTTCTTC. Translating it yields CASSATGTPRIEQFF.

Written as DNA, the CDR3 is TGTGCCAGCAGCTTGGAGCCGGGACAACAATTCACCGGGGAGCTGTTTTTT. This sequence encodes CASSLEPGQQFTGELFF. The V and J genes are TRBV5-4 and TRBJ2-2; D might be TRBD1 (6 bases). CDR1 and CDR2 (germline): SGHNT, YYREEE (reference sequence). Trimming removed 0 bases at V and 4 bases at J, with 16 bases between. The CDR3 consists of 17 residues.

This clonotype was found a few times. The DNA for the CDR3 is TGTGCCAGCAGCCAAGGGGCGAATACTAACTATGGCTACACCTTC. This gives the protein CASSQGANTNYGYTF. The chain joins TRBV3-1 to TRBJ1-2; no firm D call. CDR1 LGHDT and CDR2 YNNKEL come from the germline V gene (reference sequence). The germline V and J ends were trimmed by 1 base and 0 bases, with 9 bases remaining between them. The CDR3 has 15 residues.

The chain carries TRBV3-1 and TRBJ2-7; 9 bases agree with TRBD1. CDR1 and CDR2 from the germline V gene are LGHDT and YNNKEL (reference sequence). With 3 bases clipped from V and 0 bases from J, the junction kept 6 bases outside the gene matches. The CDR3 consists of 16 residues. The CDR3 DNA reads as TGTGCCAGCAGCCATCTCTGGGGACAGGGCTCCTACGAGCAGTACTTC. Translated: CASSHLWGQGSYEQYF.

The table lists this clonotype with many counts. The chain combines TRBV6-5 with TRBJ1-2, with TRBD1 identical over 9 bases. The CDR3 sequence is 13 residues long. Germline-derived CDR1 and CDR2 are MNHEY and SVGAGI. J lost 7 bases, V lost 6 bases, and 6 bases had no gene match. As DNA, the CDR3 is TGTGCCAGCAGATCGGGACAGGGCTCTGGCTACACCTTC. Protein sequence: CASRSGQGSGYTF.

The rearrangement links TRBV20-1 to TRBJ1-2; D is perhaps TRBD1 (6 bases). This CDR3 is built from 14 residues. V was clipped by 6 bases and J by 2 bases, with 16 bases between them. Germline CDR1 DFQATT, CDR2 SNEGSKA (reference sequence). The CDR3 DNA is TGCAGTGCCCGTACAGGGATAAGGAACTATGGCTACACCTTC. Protein sequence: CSARTGIRNYGYTF.

This rearrangement joins TRBV25-1 to TRBJ1-2; D is unresolved. CDR1 and CDR2 from the germline V gene are MGHDK and SYGVNS. The ends were cut back, 6 bases at V and 3 bases at J, with 8 bases in the middle. CDR3 size: 12 residues. The CDR3, as DNA: TGTGCCAGCAGAGGACCAGACTATGGCTACACCTTC. This gives the protein CASRGPDYGYTF.

This clonotype was seen a handful of times. The rearrangement joins TRBV14 to TRBJ2-7; 11 bases align to TRBD2. V dropped 3 bases and J dropped 0; count of bases not matched to a gene: 4. This CDR3 has 16 amino acids. Germline CDR1 is SGHDN and CDR2 is FVKESK. The CDR3 here is CASSHNSGGASYEQYF. CDR3 nucleotides: TGTGCCAGCAGCCATAATAGCGGGGGGGCCTCCTACGAGCAGTACTTC.

This clonotype occurred a few times. The chain employs TRBV19 and TRBJ2-7; no clear D gene. The CDR3 covers 12 residues. Germline V gene lookup returns CDR1 LNHDA and CDR2 SQIVND (reference sequence). The V end was cut by 0 bases, the J end by 5 bases, with 5 bases between. The DNA for the CDR3 is TGTGCCAGTAGTATAGATGAGGACGAGCAGTACTTC. The encoded protein is CASSIDEDEQYF.

This rearrangement joins TRBV10-3 to TRBJ2-7; D remains unclear. Trimming removed 6 bases from V and 2 bases from J, with 11 bases in between. CDR3 length equals 13 residues. Germline V gene sequence: CDR1 ENHRY, CDR2 SYGVKD. Here the CDR3 reads CAISFGETYEQYF. CDR3 nucleotides: TGTGCCATCAGCTTCGGTGAAACCTACGAGCAGTACTTC.